These 4 T cell receptor beta chains originate from one sample sequenced in a study of cytomegalovirus exposure and HLA in healthy donors. In the PCR, 60 Vbeta and 13 Jbeta primers were used. The assay was immunoSEQ multiplex PCR, and TCRdb's table has in-frame clones only and misses some. The data hold 150,000 to 200,000 clones, with 78% observed a single time. The sequencing input was PBMCs. The source of these receptors is a woman in her thirties in good health and CMV-seropositive.

This rearrangement joins TRBV7-9 to TRBJ2-1, with 7 nucleotides matching TRBD1. CDR1 is SEHNR, CDR2 FQNEAQ, per germline (reference sequence). J gave up 3 bases and V 3 bases, and 2 bases lay outside the gene matches. The CDR3 totals 14 residues. The CDR3 sequence is CASSFRDSYNEQFF. In DNA form, the CDR3 reads TGTGCCAGCAGCTTCCGGGACAGCTACAATGAGCAGTTCTTC.

V usage is TRBV15 and J usage is TRBJ1-1; no reliable D call. The V gene lost 2 bases and the J gene lost 0 bases, with 7 bases spanning the gap. Germline V lookup: CDR1 LNHNV, CDR2 YYDKDF (reference sequence). The CDR3 is 14 amino acids. The CDR3 DNA reads TGTGCCACCAGCAGAAAGACATTGAACACTGAAGCTTTCTTT. Its protein is CATSRKTLNTEAFF.

The rearrangement links TRBV7-9 to TRBJ1-6; 7 bases are shared with TRBD1. The CDR3 loop spans 15 amino acids. Germline CDR1 is SEHNR and CDR2 is FQNEAQ (reference sequence). The ends lost 2 bases at V and 5 bases at J; junction bases unmatched: 3. In DNA form, the CDR3 reads TGTGCCAGCAGCTTAACAGGGGAACATAATTCACCCCTCCACTTT. This gives the protein CASSLTGEHNSPLHF.

The chain joins TRBV5-1 to TRBJ2-7; D ambiguous. V lost 4 bases and J 5 bases, leaving 13 bases between the germline ends. Germline V gene lookup returns CDR1 SGHRS and CDR2 YFSETQ. The CDR3 is 13 amino acids. The CDR3 DNA reads TGCGCCAGCAGCCTTCGAACCGCGGACGAGCAGTACTTC. Encoded protein: CASSLRTADEQYF.